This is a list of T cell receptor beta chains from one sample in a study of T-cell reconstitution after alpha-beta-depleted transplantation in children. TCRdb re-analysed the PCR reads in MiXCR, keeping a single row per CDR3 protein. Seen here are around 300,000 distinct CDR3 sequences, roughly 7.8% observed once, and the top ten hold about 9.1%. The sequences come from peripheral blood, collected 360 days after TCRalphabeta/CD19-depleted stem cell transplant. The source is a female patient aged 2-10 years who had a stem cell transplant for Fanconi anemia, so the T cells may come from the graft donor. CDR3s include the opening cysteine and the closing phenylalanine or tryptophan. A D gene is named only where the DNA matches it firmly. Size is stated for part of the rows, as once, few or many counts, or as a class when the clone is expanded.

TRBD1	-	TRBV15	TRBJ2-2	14	TGTGCCACCAGCAGCAGACAGGGAACCGGGGAGCTGTTTTTT	CATSSRQGTGELFF
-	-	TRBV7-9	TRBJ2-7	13	TGTGCCAGCAGCTTGAAACAGGGATACGAGCAGTACTTC	CASSLKQGYEQYF
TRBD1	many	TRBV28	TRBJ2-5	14	TGTGCCAGCAGCCATTCGGACAGGGAAGAGACCCAGTACTTC	CASSHSDREETQYF
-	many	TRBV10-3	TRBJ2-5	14	TGTGCCACCCGCAAAGAACTCTTTAAAGAGACCCAGTACTTC	CATRKELFKETQYF
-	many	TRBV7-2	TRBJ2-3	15	TGTGCCAGCAGCTTCAATCCCCTTAGCACAGATACGCAGTATTTT	CASSFNPLSTDTQYF
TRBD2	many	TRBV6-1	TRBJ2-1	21	TGTGCCAGCAGTGAACGCAGGGGACTAGCGGGAGATAGTTGGTTTAGCAATGAGCAGTTCTTC	CASSERRGLAGDSWFSNEQFF
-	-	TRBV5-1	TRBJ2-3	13	TGCGCCAGCAGCATGCAGGGACACGATACGCAGTATTTT	CASSMQGHDTQYF
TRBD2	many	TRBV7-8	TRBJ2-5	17	TGTGCCAGCAGCTTAGCCTTGATTAGCGGGATAAAAGAGACCCAGTACTTC	CASSLALISGIKETQYF
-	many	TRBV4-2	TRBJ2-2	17	TGTGCCAGCAGCCAAGTCGATTCCCTGGGGAACACCGGGGAGCTGTTTTTT	CASSQVDSLGNTGELFF
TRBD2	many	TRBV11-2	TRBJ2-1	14	TGTGCCAGCAGAGGACTAGCGGAATACAATGAGCAGTTCTTC	CASRGLAEYNEQFF
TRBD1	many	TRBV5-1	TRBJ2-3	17	TGCGCCAGCAGCTTGGGGGACAGGGGGCGAGGGTCAGATACGCAGTATTTT	CASSLGDRGRGSDTQYF
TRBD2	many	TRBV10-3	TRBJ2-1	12	TGTGCCTCTAGCGGCGCCTACAATGAGCAGTTCTTC	CASSGAYNEQFF
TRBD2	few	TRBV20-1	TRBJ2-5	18	TGCAGTGCACAGATACCCTGGGGGGGAGTAGCGATTCAAGAGACCCAGTACTTC	CSAQIPWGGVAIQETQYF
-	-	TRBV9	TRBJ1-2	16	TGTGCCAGCAGCGTAGCAATTGCGGGGTTCGGCTATGGCTACACCTTC	CASSVAIAGFGYGYTF
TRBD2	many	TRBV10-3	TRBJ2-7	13	TGTGCCATCGGGACTAGCGGGGGGAACGAGCAGTACTTC	CAIGTSGGNEQYF
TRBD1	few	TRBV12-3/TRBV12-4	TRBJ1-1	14	TGTGCCAGCAGTCGACAGGGGAGTTTGAGTAAAGCTTTCTTT	CASSRQGSLSKAFF
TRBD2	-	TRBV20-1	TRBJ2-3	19	TGCAGTGCCCCAAAACTAGCGGGGGCTTCTTCACCTAGCACAGATACGCAGTATTTT	CSAPKLAGASSPSTDTQYF
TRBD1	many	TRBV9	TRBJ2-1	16	TGTGCCAGCAGCGATGTTGCGGGACAGGCGTACAATGAGCAGTTCTTC	CASSDVAGQAYNEQFF
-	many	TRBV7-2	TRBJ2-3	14	TGTGCCAGCACCCCCGCGTTTGAGTGGGATACGCAGTATTTT	CASTPAFEWDTQYF
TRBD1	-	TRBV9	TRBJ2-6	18	TGTGCCAGCAGCGGACAGGGGACAGGTCCCTCTGGGGCCAACGTCCTGACTTTC	CASSGQGTGPSGANVLTF
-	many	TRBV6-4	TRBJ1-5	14	TGTGCCAGCAGGGACGGGCCAAACAATCAGCCCCAGCATTTT	CASRDGPNNQPQHF
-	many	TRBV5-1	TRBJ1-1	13	TGCGCCAGCAGCGGGGGTTGGGTGACTGAAGCTTTCTTT	CASSGGWVTEAFF
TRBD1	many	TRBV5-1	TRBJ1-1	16	TGCGCCAGCAGCATGACAGGGGGAGGCATGAACACTGAAGCTTTCTTT	CASSMTGGGMNTEAFF
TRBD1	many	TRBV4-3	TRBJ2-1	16	TGCGCCAGCAGCTTAATGGGACAGGCGGGTTATGATGAGCAGTTCTTC	CASSLMGQAGYDEQFF
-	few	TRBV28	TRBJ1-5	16	TGTGCCAGCAGTCAACTTCGGGGCTTAAGCAATCAGCCCCAGCATTTT	CASSQLRGLSNQPQHF
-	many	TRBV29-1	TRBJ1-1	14	TGCAGCGTTGCTCCCTATGAGGGTGGCACTGAAGCTTTCTTT	CSVAPYEGGTEAFF
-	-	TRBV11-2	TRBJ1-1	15	TGTGCCAGCAGCCATAAGAGCATTTCGAACACTGAAGCTTTCTTT	CASSHKSISNTEAFF
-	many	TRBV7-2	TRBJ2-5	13	TGTGCCAGCAGCTCTTCCAGGGAGGAGACCCAGTACTTC	CASSSSREETQYF
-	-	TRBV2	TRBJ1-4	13	TGTGCCAGCAGTGAGGCCGCGGAGGGAAAACTGTTTTTT	CASSEAAEGKLFF
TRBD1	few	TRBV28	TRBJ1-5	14	TGTGCCAGCAGCCAACAGGGGCGCAATCAGCCCCAGCATTTT	CASSQQGRNQPQHF
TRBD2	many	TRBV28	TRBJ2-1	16	TGTGCCAGCAGACAGGGGACTAGCGGTTTCTACAATGAGCAGTTCTTC	CASRQGTSGFYNEQFF
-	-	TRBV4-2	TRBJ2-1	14	TGTGCCAGCAGCCAAGATAGAAGAGGCAATGAGCAGTTCTTC	CASSQDRRGNEQFF
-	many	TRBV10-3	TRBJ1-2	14	TGTGCCATCAGTCGGTCGGGATCTAACTATGGCTACACCTTC	CAISRSGSNYGYTF
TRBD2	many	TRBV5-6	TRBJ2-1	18	TGTGCCAGCAGCATTGGGACTAGCGGGGGGAGCGCCTACAATGAGCAGTTCTTC	CASSIGTSGGSAYNEQFF
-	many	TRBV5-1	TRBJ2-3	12	TGCGCCAGCAGCTTTATGTCAGATACGCAGTATTTT	CASSFMSDTQYF
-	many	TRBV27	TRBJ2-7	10	TGTGCCAGCAGTTTATCCGAGCAGTACTTC	CASSLSEQYF
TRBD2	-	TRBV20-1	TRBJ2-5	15	TGCAGTGCTAGAGGGGAGCGGGGATACCAAGAGACCCAGTACTTC	CSARGERGYQETQYF
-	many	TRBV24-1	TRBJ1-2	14	TGTGCCACCAGTGATAATGGGCGGAACTATGGCTACACCTTC	CATSDNGRNYGYTF
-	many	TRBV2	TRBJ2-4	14	TGTGCCAGCATGATAGCGGCGGCGGTAAACATTCAGTACTTC	CASMIAAAVNIQYF
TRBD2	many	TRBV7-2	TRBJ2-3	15	TGTGCCAGCAGCTTAGTCAGCGGGGGCCCAGATACGCAGTATTTT	CASSLVSGGPDTQYF
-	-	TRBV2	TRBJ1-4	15	TGTGCCAGCAGTGAAGCGCCAGGGTCCTATGAAAAACTGTTTTTT	CASSEAPGSYEKLFF
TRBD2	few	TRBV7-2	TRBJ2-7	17	TGTGCCAGCAGCTTGGGACTAGCGGGGGGCCAGAGGTACGAGCAGTACTTC	CASSLGLAGGQRYEQYF
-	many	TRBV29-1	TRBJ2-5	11	TGCAGCGTCCCCGCGCCGGAGACCCAGTACTTC	CSVPAPETQYF
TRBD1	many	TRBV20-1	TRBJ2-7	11	TGCAGTGCACCGGACAGGGGCGAGCAGTACTTC	CSAPDRGEQYF
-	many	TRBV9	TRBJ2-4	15	TGTGCCAGCGAGGGGAGGGGGCCCTCCGGTAACATTCAGTACTTC	CASEGRGPSGNIQYF
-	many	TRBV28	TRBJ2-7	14	TGTGCCAGCTACCCGGGGTTCGACTCCTACGAGCAGTACTTC	CASYPGFDSYEQYF
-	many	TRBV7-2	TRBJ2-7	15	TGTGCCAGCAGTAACAGCCGACAGGTCCCCTACGAGCAGTACTTC	CASSNSRQVPYEQYF
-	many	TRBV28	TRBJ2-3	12	TGTGCCAGCAGTTCAATTGGAATGGCGCAGTATTTT	CASSSIGMAQYF
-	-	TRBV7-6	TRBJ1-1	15	TGTGCCAGCAGCCCTTATTCGACAGGGAACACTGAAGCTTTCTTT	CASSPYSTGNTEAFF
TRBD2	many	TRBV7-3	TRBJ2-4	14	TGTGCCAGCAGCTTAGGGACTAGCGAAAACATTCAGTACTTC	CASSLGTSENIQYF
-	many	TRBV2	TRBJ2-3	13	TGTGCCAGCACCCCCGGCCTCACAGATACGCAGTATTTT	CASTPGLTDTQYF
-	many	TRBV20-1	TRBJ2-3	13	TGCAGTGCTTTTCGGGAGAACACAGATACGCAGTATTTT	CSAFRENTDTQYF
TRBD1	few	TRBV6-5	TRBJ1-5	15	TGTGCCAGCAGTTACGAGGACAGGGGTTGGCAGCCCCAGCATTTT	CASSYEDRGWQPQHF
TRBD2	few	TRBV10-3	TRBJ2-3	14	TGTGCCATCCTTAGCGGGGTTAGCACAGATACGCAGTATTTT	CAILSGVSTDTQYF
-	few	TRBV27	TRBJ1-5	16	TGTGCCAGCAGGTCCAAAATGTCCCTAAGCAATCAGCCCCAGCATTTT	CASRSKMSLSNQPQHF
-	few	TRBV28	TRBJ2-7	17	TGTGCCAGCAGTTCCCAACACCCTACAGGTAACCCCTACGAGCAGTACTTC	CASSSQHPTGNPYEQYF
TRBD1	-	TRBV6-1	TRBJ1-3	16	TGTGCCAGCAGCACACACAGGGGGTACTCTGGAAACACCATATATTTT	CASSTHRGYSGNTIYF